A selection of T cell receptor beta chains follows, all from one sample in a study of cytomegalovirus exposure and HLA in healthy donors. Produced via immunoSEQ multiplex PCR; TCRdb's table is partial and in-frame only. The table shows about 93,000 clones, with 78% occurring only once. The sample comprised PBMCs. Receptors were obtained from a woman in her thirties or forties in good health and CMV-seronegative. Both conserved end residues are part of each CDR3. The D gene is left open where the match is weak. Rows give clone size only sometimes, using once, few, many, or a class for an expanded clone.

>TRBV19|-|TRBJ2-6|-
TGTGCCAGTAGTAGCCGGGGCAGGGGTTGGTCTGGGGCCAACGTCCTGACTTTC
CASSSRGRGWSGANVLTF
>TRBV6-6|few|TRBJ2-5|-
TGTGCCAGCAGTAGACGGGAACAAGAGACCCAGTACTTC
CASSRREQETQYF
>TRBV7-2|-|TRBJ1-1|TRBD1
TGTGCCAGCAGCCCTACACCGGGACAGGGACGGAAAAACACTGAAGCTTTCTTT
CASSPTPGQGRKNTEAFF
>TRBV11-2|few|TRBJ2-7|TRBD1
TGTGCCAGCAGCCGGACAGGGGAGATCAACGAGCAGTACTTC
CASSRTGEINEQYF
>TRBV19|-|TRBJ2-7|TRBD2
TGTGCCAGTGCCGGGACTAGCGGAGCTAGAGCCAGCGAGCAGTACTTC
CASAGTSGARASEQYF
>TRBV9|-|TRBJ2-5|-
TGTGCCAGCAGCGTAGGGGCGCAAGAGACCCAGTACTTC
CASSVGAQETQYF
>TRBV6-5|-|TRBJ2-2|-
TGTGCCAGCAGTTTGGACTGGAACACCGGGGAGCTGTTTTTT
CASSLDWNTGELFF
>TRBV19|-|TRBJ2-7|-
TGTGCCAGTAGTATTCGGAGGGGTCCTTCCTACGAGCAGTACTTC
CASSIRRGPSYEQYF
>TRBV14|-|TRBJ2-2|TRBD2
TGTGCCAGCAGCCAAAAAGCGGGAGGGGCCGGGGAGCTGTTTTTT
CASSQKAGGAGELFF
>TRBV5-6|few|TRBJ1-1|-
TGTGCCAGCAGCCGGGGGGCGATCGAAGCTTTCTTT
CASSRGAIEAFF
>TRBV25-1|once|TRBJ1-1|TRBD1
TGTGCCACGCAGACAGGGATCGAAGCTTTCTTT
CATQTGIEAFF
>TRBV7-9|-|TRBJ1-5|-
TGTGCCAGCAGCTTAGTAAGCAGGGGTCGCAATCAGCCCCAGCATTTT
CASSLVSRGRNQPQHF